Listed below are T cell receptor beta chains from one sample, sequenced in a study of PD-L1 blockade in urothelial cancer. Using immunoSEQ multiplex PCR, the repertoire was profiled, and TCRdb retains in-frame clones only, with some absent. This table holds about 86,000 clones, about 85% found once. The material was PBMCs, obtained around atezolizumab (anti-PD-L1) treatment. The receptors derive from a man in his sixties with urothelial cancer. Both conserved end residues are part of each CDR3. D genes are given only for firm matches. Rows give clone size only sometimes, using once, few, many, or a class for an expanded clone.

clone_size d_call j_call v_call cdr3_nt cdr3_aa
once TRBD1 TRBJ1-6 TRBV5-4 TGTGCCAGCAGCCAGGGACAGGGGCGCCTTCAAACTAATTCACCCCTCCACTTT CASSQGQGRLQTNSPLHF
once TRBD1 TRBJ2-1 TRBV5-1 TGCGCCAGCAGGAGACCTGACAGGGGCTCCTACAATGAGCAGTTCTTC CASRRPDRGSYNEQFF
. TRBD1 TRBJ1-3 TRBV2 TGTGCCAGCACCCCCGGACAGGGGGGTGGAACCATATATTTT CASTPGQGGGTIYF
. . TRBJ1-5 TRBV2 TGTGCCAGCAGTGACAGGGTATACCAGCCCCAGCATTTT CASSDRVYQPQHF
few TRBD1 TRBJ2-7 TRBV5-4 TGTGCCAGCAGCAAGGAAATGGGACAGGGGGCCGGCGAGCAGTACTTC CASSKEMGQGAGEQYF
. . TRBJ1-5 TRBV2 TGTGCCAGCAGTGAACGCAGGGGAGGCAATCAGCCCCAGCATTTT CASSERRGGNQPQHF
. . TRBJ2-6 TRBV6-1 TGTGCCAGCAGTGCCCAGGGTACTGGGGCCAACGTCCTGACTTTC CASSAQGTGANVLTF
once . TRBJ2-7 TRBV28 TGTGCCAGCCGGGTCGCGGGCCTTAGCTCCTACGAGCAGTACTTC CASRVAGLSSYEQYF
. . TRBJ2-5 TRBV30 TGTGCCTGGACGAGGGAGATTCAAGAGACCCAGTACTTC CAWTREIQETQYF
. TRBD2 TRBJ2-3 TRBV9 TGTGCCAGCAGCGTAGTTGGCGGGGGGGCCACAGATACGCAGTATTTT CASSVVGGGATDTQYF
. . TRBJ2-3 TRBV10-3 TGTGCCATCAGTGAGTCGCAGGGGAGCACAGATACGCAGTATTTT CAISESQGSTDTQYF
. . TRBJ2-5 TRBV7-2 TGTGCCAGCAGCTTAGAAGCTAGCAGGTACCAAGAGACCCAGTACTTC CASSLEASRYQETQYF
. . TRBJ2-5 TRBV5-6 TGTGCCAGCAGCTTGGGACAGAGACAAGAGACCCAGTACTTC CASSLGQRQETQYF
. TRBD1 TRBJ2-3 TRBV11-2 TGTGCCAGCAGCTTACTGAGGGGGCCCCCCACAGATACGCAGTATTTT CASSLLRGPPTDTQYF
. . TRBJ2-7 TRBV29-1 TGCAGCGTTGAAGATCCGGGGGGCGTCGACTACGAGCAGTACTTC CSVEDPGGVDYEQYF
. . TRBJ2-3 TRBV9 TGTGCCAGCAGCGTAGGGCGGCAGGGTTCAGCAGATACGCAGTATTTT CASSVGRQGSADTQYF
. TRBD2 TRBJ2-7 TRBV7-9 TGTGCCAGCAGCCGACTAGCGGGAGGTCGGTACGAGCAGTACTTC CASSRLAGGRYEQYF
. . TRBJ1-2 TRBV5-1 TGCGCCAGCAGCTTGGAACAGACGAACTATGGCTACACCTTC CASSLEQTNYGYTF
. . TRBJ2-5 TRBV5-1 TGCGCCAGCAGCTATGACAGGGCGGGGGAGACCCAGTACTTC CASSYDRAGETQYF
. . TRBJ1-5 TRBV30 TGTGCCTGGAGTGACAGGTCGGCTCAGCCCCAGCATTTT CAWSDRSAQPQHF
few TRBD2 TRBJ2-6 TRBV15 TGTGCCACCAGCACTACTAGCGGGATAGGCTCTGGGGCCAACGTCCTGACTTTC CATSTTSGIGSGANVLTF
. TRBD1 TRBJ1-1 TRBV30 TGTGCCTGGAGCGGGACAGGGGGCGACACTGAAGCTTTCTTT CAWSGTGGDTEAFF
. TRBD2 TRBJ2-7 TRBV7-9 TGTGCCAGCAGCTTTAGACTAGCGGGCCCTATAGGGCCGATTTACGAGCAGTACTTC CASSFRLAGPIGPIYEQYF
few . TRBJ1-2 TRBV5-1 TGCGCCAGCAGCTTGGCCGGGGGTACTAACTATGGCTACACCTTC CASSLAGGTNYGYTF
. . TRBJ2-7 TRBV7-6 TGTGCCAGCAGCTTAGCGGGGAGCGCAAAATCCAACTCCTACGAGCAGTACTTC CASSLAGSAKSNSYEQYF
. TRBD2 TRBJ2-2 TRBV9 TGTGCCAGCAGCACCTCCGGGGGGGCCTACACCGGGGAGCTGTTTTTT CASSTSGGAYTGELFF
. . TRBJ1-3 TRBV4-1 TGCGCCAGCAGCCAAGAAACACAGGGCTGGAACACCATATATTTT CASSQETQGWNTIYF
once . TRBJ1-4 TRBV14 TGTGCCAGCAGCCAATACAGGGCGACTAATGAAAAACTGTTTTTT CASSQYRATNEKLFF
. TRBD2 TRBJ2-3 TRBV4-2 TGTGCCAGCAGCCCGAGCGGGGGTCCTTCAGATACGCAGTATTTT CASSPSGGPSDTQYF
. TRBD2 TRBJ2-5 TRBV6-5 TGTGCCAGCAGTTACCCAGGACTAGGGGTGGAGACCCAGTACTTC CASSYPGLGVETQYF
. TRBD2 TRBJ2-7 TRBV15 TGTGCCACCAGCCGAGAAGCGGGAACCTCCTACGAGCAGTACTTC CATSREAGTSYEQYF
once . TRBJ1-3 TRBV5-1 TGCGCCAGCAGCTCGTCGGGCTCTGGAAACACCATATATTTT CASSSSGSGNTIYF
. TRBD1 TRBJ2-7 TRBV4-2 TGTGCCAGCAGCCAAGTGGGACAGTCCTACGAGCAGTACTTC CASSQVGQSYEQYF
. . TRBJ1-2 TRBV14 TGTGCCAGCAGCCAAGGGACTATAGCTAACTATGGCTACACCTTC CASSQGTIANYGYTF
once TRBD1 TRBJ1-6 TRBV5-1 TGCGCCAGCAGCATCGACAGGGGGCTCAGCTCCTATAATTCACCCCTCCACTTT CASSIDRGLSSYNSPLHF
. TRBD2 TRBJ2-2 TRBV5-1 TGCGCCAGCACCCAACTAGCGGGAGACACCGGGGAGCTGTTTTTT CASTQLAGDTGELFF